The 16 T cell receptor beta chains in this list originate from one sample, sequenced in a study of blood T cell repertoires in COVID-19. Sequenced by immunoSEQ multiplex PCR; TCRdb stores in-frame clones only, minus some. The sample holds about 150,000 clones; over 70% are singletons and the top ten take about 5%. The specimen was PBMCs or T cells enriched from blood (not recorded which). Receptors were obtained from a man between 65 and 85 years old who had been exposed to COVID-19.

The V and J genes are TRBV7-6 and TRBJ1-2; D ambiguous. Germline V CDR1 and CDR2: SGHVS, FNYEAQ. This CDR3 contains 13 residues. The ends were cut back, 5 bases at V and 4 bases at J, with 11 bases in the middle. CDR3 DNA: TGTGCCAGCAGCCCCGGGAGAGCCTATGGCTACACCTTC. Translating gives CASSPGRAYGYTF.

The chain recombines TRBV29-1 with TRBJ1-3, with D perhaps matching TRBD1 (5 bases). Germline V gene data show CDR1 as SQVTM and CDR2 as ANQGSEA. The germline V and J ends were trimmed by 6 bases and 5 bases, with 11 bases remaining between them. The CDR3 runs 12 residues. CDR3 DNA sequence: TGCAGCGTCCAGGGAAATCGAAACACCATATATTTT. It translates to CSVQGNRNTIYF. The full variable domain, completed using reference TRBV29-1 and TRBJ1-3, is SAVISQKPSRDICQRGTSLTIQCQVDSQVTMMFWYRQQPGQSLTLIATANQGSEATYESGFVIDKFPISRPNLTFSTLTVSNMSPEDSSIYLCSVQGNRNTIYFGEGSWLTVV.

This chain joins TRBV7-2 and TRBJ1-6; D is perhaps TRBD1 (5 bases). The CDR3 loop spans 18 amino acids. Trimming pared 3 bases from V and 7 bases from J, leaving 22 bases between. Per the germline V gene, CDR1 is SGHTA and CDR2 is FQGNSA. The CDR3 DNA is TGTGCCAGCAGCTTGCTATTTGCTTGGGGCCGGAGCAATTCACCCCTCCACTTT. It specifies CASSLLFAWGRSNSPLHF.

The rearrangement links TRBV27 to TRBJ2-6; TRBD2 might be the D (5 bases). Looked up from germline, CDR1 is MNHEY and CDR2 is SMNVEV (reference sequence). The CDR3 consists of 19 residues. Trimming shortened V by 2 bases and J by 0 bases, and 17 bases separated the two germline ends. The CDR3 is CASSLAGYHPLSGANVLTF. In DNA form, the CDR3 reads TGTGCCAGCAGTTTAGCGGGTTACCACCCCCTCTCTGGGGCCAACGTCCTGACTTTC.

CDR3 sequence (DNA): TGTGCCAGCATCGTCCAAGGGGCCCGGACCACTGAAGCTTTCTTT. Protein: CASIVQGARTTEAFF. This sequence joins TRBV5-8 and TRBJ1-1; D might be TRBD1 (5 bases). Deletions cut 6 bases from V and 4 bases from J, with 19 bases between. The germline V gene has CDR1 SGHTS and CDR2 YDEGEE. The CDR3 spans 15 residues.

The CDR3 region has the DNA TGTGCCAGCAGTCCCGGGGGTAGCGGGAGTAAGCAGTACTTC. It translates to CASSPGGSGSKQYF. The chain couples TRBV27 to TRBJ2-7; TRBD2 matches at 9 bases. The CDR3 contains 14 residues. Germline CDR1 and CDR2: MNHEY and SMNVEV (reference sequence). J lost 8 bases, V lost 5 bases, and 10 bases had no gene match.

The V gene is TRBV27, the J gene TRBJ2-1; the D gene is possibly TRBD2 (5 bases). CDR3 length: 15 amino acids. Trimming removed 11 bases from V and 2 bases from J, with 19 bases in between. Germline V gives CDR1 MNHEY, CDR2 SMNVEV (reference sequence). The CDR3 protein is CACSKAGAAYNEQFF. CDR3 bases: TGTGCCTGTTCTAAGGCGGGTGCTGCCTACAATGAGCAGTTCTTC.

The chain employs TRBV18 and TRBJ2-2, with 7 bases fitting TRBD2. Germline lookup yields CDR1 KGHSH and CDR2 LQKENI. This CDR3 has 16 residues. The trim removed 1 base at V and 3 bases at J, leaving 5 bases unmatched. CDR3: CASSPRGTKDTGELFF. In DNA, the CDR3 is TGTGCCAGCTCACCACGAGGGACTAAGGACACCGGGGAGCTGTTTTTT.

This clone was recorded a few times. This chain links TRBV5-1 with TRBJ1-1, with a possible D match to TRBD1 (5 bases). Germline CDR1 reads SGHRS; CDR2 reads YFSETQ. The CDR3 loop spans 17 amino acids. Trimming took off 2 bases at V and 4 bases at J, with 21 bases between the two ends. CDR3 protein: CASSFAPGRRVATEAFF. CDR3 nucleotides: TGCGCCAGCAGCTTCGCGCCGGGGCGGAGGGTGGCCACTGAAGCTTTCTTT.

This rearrangement joins TRBV19 to TRBJ1-5, with a weak D call TRBD1 (6 bases). Trimming pared 8 bases from V and 1 base from J, leaving 21 bases between. Germline values: CDR1 LNHDA, CDR2 SQIVND (reference sequence). The CDR3 extends over 17 amino acids. The CDR3 sequence is CASRLGTGHLSNQPQHF. In nucleotides, the CDR3 is TGTGCCAGTCGTCTCGGTACGGGACATCTAAGCAATCAGCCCCAGCATTTT. Supplemented by reference TRBV19 and TRBJ1-5, the full variable domain reads DGGITQSPKYLFRKEGQNVTLSCEQNLNHDAMYWYRQDPGQGLRLIYYSQIVNDFQKGDIAEGYSVSREKKESFPLTVTSAQKNPTAFYLCASRLGTGHLSNQPQHFGDGTRLSIL.

This clone was seen a few times. The V gene is TRBV7-3, the J gene TRBJ2-1, with TRBD2 matching over 7 bases. This CDR3 spans 16 amino acids. V was clipped by 5 bases and J by 1 base; unmatched bases: 8. Germline CDR1 reads SGHTA; CDR2 reads FQGTGA. The CDR3: CASSPSGTASYNEQFF. In nucleotides, the CDR3 is TGTGCCAGCAGCCCCAGCGGGACCGCTTCCTACAATGAGCAGTTCTTC.

The chain recombines TRBV9 with TRBJ2-2; D is perhaps TRBD1 (5 bases). This CDR3 comprises 14 residues. V lost 2 bases and J lost 1, with 6 bases in between. Germline CDR1 is SGDLS and CDR2 is YYNGEE. The chain's CDR3 is CASSVGRNTGELFF. CDR3 DNA sequence: TGTGCCAGCAGCGTGGGGCGGAACACCGGGGAGCTGTTTTTT.

This clone was recorded once. The gene calls are TRBV7-8 and TRBJ1-1; the match to TRBD1 covers 11 bases. Germline trimming cut 2 bases from V and 4 bases from J; bases unmatched to any gene: 12. The CDR3 has 18 amino acids. Germline V lookup: CDR1 SGHVS, CDR2 FQNEAQ. Here the CDR3 reads CASSLRAGTGGSVTEAFF. DNA of the CDR3: TGTGCCAGCAGCTTAAGAGCCGGGACAGGGGGTTCGGTCACTGAAGCTTTCTTT.

The chain links TRBV2 to TRBJ2-5, with D perhaps matching TRBD1 (6 bases). The closer fit of TRBJ2-7 to the DNA end suggests the J call may be wrong. The germline V gene has CDR1 SNHLY and CDR2 FYNNEI. This CDR3 spans 13 amino acids. The CDR3 nucleotides read TGTGCCAGCAGACCACAGGGTTCCTACGAGCAGTACTTC. It is translated as CASRPQGSYEQYF.

The rearrangement joins TRBV7-9 to TRBJ2-5; 9 bases are a match to TRBD1. V lost 7 bases to trimming and J lost 5 bases; unmatched junction nucleotides: 14. Germline loops: CDR1 SEHNR, CDR2 FQNEAQ (reference sequence). This CDR3 region has 16 residues. CDR3 in DNA: TGTGCCAGCACCACCTTGGGACAGGGTAAACGGGAGACCCAGTACTTC. Its protein is CASTTLGQGKRETQYF.

This sequence joins TRBV4-3 and TRBJ2-1, with TRBD2 matching over 10 bases. CDR1 LGHNA and CDR2 YSLEER come from the germline V gene. The J segment lost 7 bases and the V segment lost 2 bases, leaving 5 bases of the junction unmatched. This CDR3 has 15 amino acids. The CDR3 bases are TGCGCCAGCAGCCAAAGCGGGGGGGAGAGGAATGAGCAGTTCTTC. It is translated as CASSQSGGERNEQFF.